Below, 15 T cell receptor beta chains from the same sample are listed, as sequenced in a study of cytomegalovirus exposure and HLA in healthy donors. PCR employed 60 Vbeta and 13 Jbeta primers. TCRdb keeps only in-frame clones here, not all; method: immunoSEQ multiplex PCR. The repertoire holds some 190,000 clones, with more than 75% as singletons. Sequenced material: PBMCs. Every receptor here comes from a man aged 25-45 years in good health and CMV-seronegative.

The table lists this clone with a count of one. Written as DNA, the CDR3 is TGCGCCAGCAATGTGGAGGGGCGCGGCACCGGGGAGCTGTTTTTT. Translating gives CASNVEGRGTGELFF. The chain carries TRBV5-1 and TRBJ2-2; perhaps TRBD2 as D (6 bases). Trimming stripped 6 bases from V and 4 bases from J, with 16 bases between. Germline lookup yields CDR1 SGHRS and CDR2 YFSETQ. The CDR3 length is 15 residues.

V is TRBV5-1 and J is TRBJ2-5, with 9 bases fitting TRBD2. The tail of the sequence fits TRBJ2-7 better, so the J call may be wrong. This CDR3 contains 15 residues. The germline gives CDR1 SGHRS, CDR2 YFSETQ. This chain's CDR3 is CASSFGASGVYEQYF. CDR3 DNA: TGCGCCAGCAGCTTCGGGGCTAGCGGGGTCTACGAGCAGTACTTC.

The rearrangement links TRBV29-1 to TRBJ2-5, with D uncertain. With 0 bases removed from V and 5 bases from J, the gap between germline ends came to 10 bases. Per germline, CDR1 SQVTM and CDR2 ANQGSEA. The CDR3 spans 13 residues. This CDR3 is CSVEDLGRETQYF. In DNA, the CDR3 is TGCAGCGTTGAAGATCTAGGTCGGGAGACCCAGTACTTC. The full variable domain, its missing parts supplied by reference TRBV29-1 and TRBJ2-5, is SAVISQKPSRDICQRGTSLTIQCQVDSQVTMMFWYRQQPGQSLTLIATANQGSEATYESGFVIDKFPISRPNLTFSTLTVSNMSPEDSSIYLCSVEDLGRETQYFGPGTRLLVL.

The genes are TRBV6-6 and TRBJ2-7; TRBD1 matches 10 bases. Unmatched junction bases numbered 4, after V lost 8 bases and J lost 6 bases. Germline CDR1 reads MNHNY; CDR2 reads SVGAGI (reference sequence). The CDR3 is 12 amino acids. CDR3 coding DNA: TGTGCCAGCGGAGGACAGGGGGGCGAGCAGTACTTC. This translates into CASGGQGGEQYF.

The chain couples TRBV5-6 to TRBJ2-7; 13 nucleotides line up with TRBD2. Losses at the gene ends were 3 bases for V and 7 bases for J; bases not matched to a gene: 7. Germline loops: CDR1 SGHDT, CDR2 YYEEEE. There are 15 residues in the CDR3. CDR3 amino acids: CASSSTSGGAREQYF. The CDR3 DNA follows: TGTGCCAGCAGCTCAACTAGCGGGGGGGCAAGGGAGCAGTACTTC.

The chain combines TRBV9 with TRBJ2-5; D remains unclear. Per the germline V gene, CDR1 is SGDLS and CDR2 is YYNGEE. There are 14 residues in the CDR3. Trimming shortened V by 0 bases and J by 3 bases, and 9 bases separated the two germline ends. The CDR3 here is CASSVGAGKETQYF. CDR3 bases: TGTGCCAGCAGCGTAGGGGCAGGAAAAGAGACCCAGTACTTC.

V and J are TRBV28 and TRBJ2-3; D possibly corresponds to TRBD2 (6 bases). The CDR3 sequence is 14 residues long. Germline V gene lookup returns CDR1 MDHEN and CDR2 SYDVKM. Trimming cost V 3 bases and J 8 bases, with 15 bases left between them. The CDR3 sequence: CASSLLEAGITQYF. CDR3 sequence (DNA): TGTGCCAGCAGTTTGCTAGAGGCGGGAATTACGCAGTATTTT.

J is TRBJ1-1 and V is TRBV5-1, with TRBD1 identical over 11 bases. V lost 4 bases to trimming and J lost 6 bases; unmatched junction nucleotides: 5. This CDR3 region has 14 residues. CDR1 and CDR2 (germline): SGHRS, YFSETQ. CDR3 sequence: CASSAGQGVPEAFF. The CDR3 DNA reads as TGCGCCAGCAGCGCGGGACAGGGGGTCCCTGAAGCTTTCTTT. The full variable domain, with the rest looked up from reference TRBV5-1 and TRBJ1-1, is KAGVTQTPRYLIKTRGQQVTLSCSPISGHRSVSWYQQTPGQGLQFLFEYFSETQRNKGNFPGRFSGRQFSNSRSEMNVSTLELGDSALYLCASSAGQGVPEAFFGQGTRLTVV.

In its sample, this clone was seen once. This sequence joins TRBV18 and TRBJ2-7; D may be TRBD1 (7 bases). From germline, CDR1 is KGHSH and CDR2 LQKENI. This CDR3 comprises 16 residues. V lost 0 bases and J 6 bases, leaving 18 bases between the germline ends. The CDR3 nucleotides are TGTGCCAGCTCACCACCAACAGGGGTCGGACTACGCGAGCAGTACTTC. It specifies CASSPPTGVGLREQYF.

This chain connects TRBV28 to TRBJ1-4; D might be TRBD1 (5 bases). V was pared by 5 bases and J by 6 bases, with 16 bases between. Germline lookup yields CDR1 MDHEN and CDR2 SYDVKM. CDR3 length equals 15 residues. The CDR3 sequence: CASSHLGGTDEKLFF. CDR3 in DNA: TGTGCCAGCAGTCACCTGGGCGGGACGGATGAAAAACTGTTTTTT. The entire variable domain, with the rest obtained from reference TRBV28 and TRBJ1-4, is as follows: DVKVTQSSRYLVKRTGEKVFLECVQDMDHENMFWYRQDPGLGLRLIYFSYDVKMKEKGDIPEGYSVSREKKERFSLILESASTNQTSMYLCASSHLGGTDEKLFFGSGTQLSVL.

This chain connects TRBV19 to TRBJ1-5; a weak D match, TRBD1 (6 bases). The ends were cut back, 5 bases at V and 4 bases at J, with 18 bases in the middle. The germline V gene encodes CDR1 LNHDA and CDR2 SQIVND (reference sequence). This CDR3 spans 16 amino acids. CDR3 in DNA: TGTGCCAGTAGTCTCAACCCGACAGGAGCTAATCAGCCCCAGCATTTT. It is translated as CASSLNPTGANQPQHF.

The V gene is TRBV9, the J gene TRBJ2-2; 7 bases fit TRBD1. Germline values: CDR1 SGDLS, CDR2 YYNGEE. V shed 3 bases and J 7 bases; nucleotides not matched to a gene: 9. The CDR3 contains 15 residues. The CDR3 spells CASSGRQGVVGELFF. DNA for the CDR3: TGTGCCAGCAGCGGCAGACAGGGAGTGGTCGGGGAGCTGTTTTTT.

This clone showed up just a few times. The chain carries TRBV27 and TRBJ2-3; 7 nucleotides align to TRBD1. The junction had 8 bases not matched to a gene; V was cut back by 7 bases and J by 1 base. The CDR3 extends over 15 amino acids. Germline V gene sequence: CDR1 MNHEY, CDR2 SMNVEV (reference sequence). CDR3 sequence: CASNRGRVRTDTQYF. The CDR3 nucleotides read TGTGCCAGCAACAGGGGAAGGGTACGCACAGATACGCAGTATTTT.

The genes are TRBV28 and TRBJ2-7; TRBD1 matches 7 bases. The V and J ends lost 5 bases and 2 bases, in that order; junction bases with no gene match: 3. Germline assignment: CDR1 MDHEN and CDR2 SYDVKM. The CDR3 is 13 amino acids. This CDR3 is CASSDRVPYEQYF. As DNA, the CDR3 is TGTGCCAGCAGTGACAGGGTCCCCTACGAGCAGTACTTC.

V and J are TRBV18 and TRBJ1-4, with 9 bases matching TRBD1. CDR1 is KGHSH and CDR2 is LQKENI in the germline V gene. With 8 bases clipped from V and 8 bases from J, the junction kept 9 bases outside the gene matches. The CDR3 is 14 amino acids. CDR3 coding DNA: TGTGCCAGCACTACAGGGGGCTTAGGCGAAAAACTGTTTTTT. Residues: CASTTGGLGEKLFF.